A single sample is the source of the 3 T cell receptor beta chains below, sequenced in a study of identical twins. TCRdb processed the 5' RACE reads anew with MiXCR; each CDR3 protein has one entry. The sample carries more than 650,000 distinct CDR3 sequences, roughly 6% recorded once. Sequenced sample: naive T cells sorted from blood. The receptor set was obtained from a young man in good health.

This clonotype was seen only a few times. The rearrangement links TRBV21-1 to TRBJ1-5. TRBV21-1 is noted as a pseudogene. The CDR3 runs to 14 residues. CDR3 loop: CASSKREGNQPQHF. The CDR3 DNA follows: TGTGCCAGCAGCAAACGAGAGGGTAATCAGCCCCAGCATTTT.

The chain is built from TRBV12-3 or TRBV12-4 and TRBJ2-1; TRBD1 aligns across 9 bases. The CDR3 totals 18 residues. J gave up 4 bases and V 6 bases, and 16 bases lay outside the gene matches. The CDR3 is CASRGLLSGTGYYNEQFF. The CDR3 bases are TGTGCCAGCAGGGGCCTTCTCTCCGGGACAGGGTATTACAATGAGCAGTTCTTC.

This chain joins TRBV4-3 and TRBJ2-5; D gene unclear. Between the trimmed V and J ends, which lost 2 bases and 5 bases, there was a span of 15 bases. This CDR3 is 15 amino acids long. Germline CDR1 reads LGHNA; CDR2 reads YSLEER. CDR3 sequence: CASSQTGPVRETQYF. Written as DNA, the CDR3 is TGCGCCAGCAGCCAAACTGGCCCCGTAAGGGAGACCCAGTACTTC.